Listed below are T cell receptor beta chains from one sample, sequenced in a study of blood T cell repertoires in COVID-19. Sequenced by immunoSEQ multiplex PCR; TCRdb stores in-frame clones only, minus some. The data contain over 45,000 clones, around four fifths of them singletons. Sequences were obtained from peripheral blood. Receptors were obtained from a man aged 70-80 years with acute or convalescent COVID-19. CDR3s include the opening cysteine and the closing phenylalanine or tryptophan. The order of the fields is V gene, clone size, J gene, D gene, CDR3 protein, CDR3 DNA. A D gene is named only where the DNA matches it firmly. The size field is filled for only some rows; it gives once, few, many or a size class.

TRBV11-3,-,TRBJ2-3,TRBD2,CASSSSGGGTQYF,TGTGCCAGCAGCTCTAGCGGGGGGGGCACGCAGTATTTT
TRBV5-4,-,TRBJ2-7,TRBD1,CASSPVQGIFYEQYF,TGTGCCAGCAGCCCAGTACAGGGGATTTTCTACGAGCAGTACTTC
TRBV19,-,TRBJ2-7,TRBD1,CASSIAAGGYEQYF,TGTGCCAGTAGTATAGCTGCAGGGGGCTACGAGCAGTACTTC
TRBV7-2,-,TRBJ1-5,-,CASSSPAGLPRDQPQHF,TGTGCCAGCAGCTCCCCAGCGGGACTACCTAGAGATCAGCCCCAGCATTTT
TRBV14,-,TRBJ1-2,-,CASSQDLAGVRGYTF,TGTGCCAGCAGCCAAGATCTGGCGGGGGTGAGAGGCTACACCTTC
TRBV9,-,TRBJ2-3,-,CASSGSLDTQYF,TGTGCCAGCAGCGGGAGCCTAGATACGCAGTATTTT
TRBV12-3/TRBV12-4,-,TRBJ2-1,-,CASSATAYNEQFF,TGTGCCAGCAGTGCGACAGCTTACAATGAGCAGTTCTTC
TRBV11-3,-,TRBJ2-1,-,CASSLEEGREQFF,TGTGCCAGCAGCTTAGAGGAGGGGAGGGAGCAGTTCTTC
TRBV5-1,-,TRBJ1-1,TRBD1,CTSSLDGQGSNTEAFF,TGCACCAGCAGCTTGGATGGACAGGGTTCCAACACTGAAGCTTTCTTT
TRBV18,-,TRBJ2-3,TRBD2,CASSPPGSGSGTDTQYF,TGTGCCAGCTCACCACCGGGTAGCGGGAGCGGCACAGATACGCAGTATTTT
TRBV11-3,few,TRBJ2-5,-,CASSLDGREGQETQYF,TGTGCCAGCAGCTTAGATGGGCGCGAGGGCCAAGAGACCCAGTACTTC
TRBV19,-,TRBJ2-2,TRBD1,CASSSGQGTGELFF,TGTGCCAGTAGCTCGGGACAGGGTACCGGGGAGCTGTTTTTT
TRBV7-2,-,TRBJ1-6,-,CASSLGKAGSPLHF,TGTGCCAGCAGCTTAGGCAAGGCAGGTTCACCCCTCCACTTT
TRBV12-3/TRBV12-4,-,TRBJ2-7,-,CASSLVSSEQYF,TGTGCCAGCAGTTTAGTCAGTTCCGAGCAGTACTTC
TRBV12-3/TRBV12-4,-,TRBJ1-2,-,CASSVLLYYGYTF,TGTGCCAGCAGTGTCTTACTTTACTATGGCTACACCTTC
TRBV18,-,TRBJ2-1,-,CASSLPLNEQFF,TGTGCCAGCTCACTTCCGTTGAATGAGCAGTTCTTC
TRBV5-1,-,TRBJ2-5,-,CASSSLPNLEETQYF,TGCGCCAGCAGCTCCCTTCCTAATTTAGAGGAGACCCAGTACTTC
TRBV28,-,TRBJ1-5,-,CASSLRGAGGGSNQPQHF,TGTGCCAGCAGTTTGCGGGGGGCAGGAGGGGGTAGCAATCAGCCCCAGCATTTT
TRBV5-1,few,TRBJ2-5,-,CASSLGTEDTTQYF,TGCGCCAGCAGCTTGGGGACAGAGGACACGACCCAGTACTTC
TRBV5-1,-,TRBJ2-1,TRBD2,CASSTLLGTTSYNEQFF,TGCGCCAGCAGCACCCTGCTCGGGACTACATCCTACAATGAGCAGTTCTTC
TRBV25-1,-,TRBJ2-1,TRBD1,CASSEATGGGYEQFF,TGTGCCAGCAGTGAAGCAACAGGGGGCGGCTATGAGCAGTTCTTC
TRBV15,-,TRBJ2-1,TRBD2,CATSRDLVASGEYNEQFF,TGTGCCACCAGCAGAGATCTAGTGGCTAGCGGGGAATACAATGAGCAGTTCTTC
TRBV7-2,-,TRBJ1-6,-,CASSLNGGFGDSPLHF,TGTGCCAGCAGCTTGAACGGGGGGTTTGGGGATTCACCCCTCCACTTT
TRBV5-5,-,TRBJ1-2,TRBD1,CASSIPGQVNYGYTF,TGTGCCAGCAGCATACCGGGACAGGTTAACTATGGCTACACCTTC
TRBV5-8,few,TRBJ2-1,TRBD1,CASSYPGQAYNEQFF,TGTGCCAGCAGTTATCCGGGACAGGCTTACAATGAGCAGTTCTTC
TRBV4-1,-,TRBJ1-5,-,CASSQDTSSAHQPQHF,TGCGCCAGCAGCCAAGATACCTCCAGCGCACATCAGCCCCAGCATTTT
TRBV30,-,TRBJ1-4,-,CAWSVQGEKLFF,TGTGCCTGGAGTGTACAGGGCGAAAAACTGTTTTTT
TRBV10-3,-,TRBJ1-3,TRBD1,CAISDGRGRGNTIYF,TGTGCCATCAGTGATGGCAGGGGGCGAGGAAACACCATATATTTT
TRBV7-8,-,TRBJ2-1,-,CASSHRFNEQFF,TGTGCCAGCAGCCACCGGTTCAATGAGCAGTTCTTC
TRBV7-6,once,TRBJ2-2,-,CASSLDEALGELFF,TGTGCCAGCAGCTTAGACGAGGCGCTGGGGGAGCTGTTTTTT
TRBV28,-,TRBJ2-5,TRBD2,CASRPTGLAGGNGETQYF,TGTGCCAGCAGACCAACGGGACTAGCGGGAGGAAATGGAGAGACCCAGTACTTC
TRBV5-5,-,TRBJ1-2,-,CASSLQQDGSGYTF,TGTGCCAGCAGCTTGCAACAGGACGGGTCTGGCTACACCTTC
TRBV6-5,-,TRBJ1-4,-,CASRGTPTNEKLFF,TGTGCCAGCAGAGGGACACCAACTAATGAAAAACTGTTTTTT
TRBV15,-,TRBJ1-5,-,CATSFGRDSNQPQHF,TGTGCCACCAGCTTCGGGAGGGATAGCAATCAGCCCCAGCATTTT
TRBV4-3,-,TRBJ1-2,TRBD1,CASSQRTGSGYTF,TGCGCCAGCAGCCAGAGGACAGGGAGTGGCTACACCTTC